This T cell receptor (beta chain) originates from a study of T cells in Graves' hyperthyroidism and ophthalmopathy. V was pared by 2 bases and J by 4 bases, with 8 bases of the junction left unmatched. The CDR3 loop spans 16 amino acids. From germline, CDR1 is LGHDT and CDR2 YNNKEL (reference sequence). Study-wide points: Blood also carried most thyroid clonotypes expanded above 0.001. Stable hyperthyroidism was told apart from ophthalmopathy by a model built on 13 V-J features.

This clonotype showed up many times. Its antigen is unknown. The study included ophthalmopathy patients with Clinical Activity Score at least 3, NOSPECS grade at least 4 and duration under 3 months. Uncontrolled infection, other autoimmune disease, pregnancy or lactation led to exclusion. The source material, RNA transcripts, was used to amplify TCR beta CDR3 regions. The HTBI set primed first-round TCR CDR3 RT-PCR. TCRdb itself ran the multiplex PCR reads through MiXCR, one entry per CDR3 protein. The repertoire consists of hundreds of thousands of distinct CDR3 sequences, with about an eighth occurring once and the leading ten covering 34%.

This sequence joins TRBV3-1 and TRBJ1-1; 9 bases are a match to TRBD1. Sequenced material: blood. The receptor was isolated from a woman aged 40 to 50 with Graves' ophthalmopathy. CDR3 nucleotide sequence: TGTGCCAGCAGCCAAAACAGGGGGCGGTTCGGCACTGAAGCTTTCTTT. Protein: CASSQNRGRFGTEAFF.